This T cell receptor (beta chain) emerged from a study of T cells after yellow fever vaccination. Study context: Low-cell-number fractions were prepared with SMART-Seq v4 Ultra Low Input. Study results and limitations: Among primary-vaccination clones, most reappeared after the booster, at about 95% for CD4 and around 91% for CD8.

There are a few counts of this clonotype. The antigen remains unidentified. Conversion of TCR transcripts into cDNA relied on 5'RACE template switching, which added a universal primer site and UMIs. One entry per CDR3 protein, called by TCRdb with MiXCR from the 5' RACE reads. The table has about 630,000 distinct CDR3 sequences, roughly an eighth seen once. The V and J ends lost 6 bases and 8 bases respectively, with 11 bases between them. The CDR3 spans 12 residues. This clonotype originated in a man in his thirties or forties who received the YFV17D yellow fever vaccine. The chain has TRBV23-1 and TRBJ2-1, with D possibly TRBD2 on 6 matching bases. TRBV23-1 is marked as an open reading frame, function uncertain. The material sequenced was PBMCs, taken on the day of the yellow fever booster vaccination. CDR3 region: CASRHGGDEQFF. CDR3 in DNA: TGCGCCAGCAGACATGGAGGGGATGAGCAGTTCTTC.